This T cell receptor (beta chain) was captured by sequencing in a study of T cell responses to AZD1222 COVID-19 vaccine. Study results and caveats: Among the donors, most were white British and more were female, and clonal diversity was possibly underestimated. Baseline testing showed seropositivity in only six AZD1222 recipients. Only after the peak T cell response were repertoires sampled.

The assay was immunoSEQ multiplex PCR, and TCRdb's table has in-frame clones only and misses some. The data contain 150,000 to 250,000 clones, approximately 95% of them singletons. About this clone itself: Its antigen is unidentified.

Second doses at about 4 or about 12 weeks were pooled. V gave up 7 bases and J gave up 0 bases, with 13 bases separating them. The germline V gene has CDR1 SNHLY and CDR2 FYNNEI. The CDR3 totals 15 residues. The sequence derives from an adult who received the AZD1222 COVID-19 vaccine. The chain joins TRBV2 to TRBJ1-5; D uncertain. This material consisted of peripheral blood, taken 28 days after the second AZD1222 dose. The CDR3 protein is CASKMLVGSNQPQHF. In nucleotides, the CDR3 is TGTGCCAGCAAAATGTTAGTGGGTAGCAATCAGCCCCAGCATTTT.